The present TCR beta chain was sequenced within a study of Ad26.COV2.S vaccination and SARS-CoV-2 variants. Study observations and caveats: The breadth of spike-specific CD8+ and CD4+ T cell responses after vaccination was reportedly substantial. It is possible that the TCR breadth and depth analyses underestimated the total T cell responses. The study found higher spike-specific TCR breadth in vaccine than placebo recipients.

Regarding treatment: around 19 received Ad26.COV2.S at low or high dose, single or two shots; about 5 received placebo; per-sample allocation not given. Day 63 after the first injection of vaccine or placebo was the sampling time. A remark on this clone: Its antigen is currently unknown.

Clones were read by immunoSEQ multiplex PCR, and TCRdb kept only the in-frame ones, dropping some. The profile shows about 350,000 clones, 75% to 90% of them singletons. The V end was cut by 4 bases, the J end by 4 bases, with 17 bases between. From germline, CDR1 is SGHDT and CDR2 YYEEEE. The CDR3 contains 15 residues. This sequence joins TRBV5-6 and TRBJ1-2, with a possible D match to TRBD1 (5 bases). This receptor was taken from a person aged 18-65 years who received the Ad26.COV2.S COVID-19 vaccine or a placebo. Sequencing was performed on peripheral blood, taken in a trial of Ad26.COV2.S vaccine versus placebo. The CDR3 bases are TGTGCCAGCAGCCCTCGGGGCTACGGGGGCTATGGCTACACCTTC. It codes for CASSPRGYGGYGYTF.